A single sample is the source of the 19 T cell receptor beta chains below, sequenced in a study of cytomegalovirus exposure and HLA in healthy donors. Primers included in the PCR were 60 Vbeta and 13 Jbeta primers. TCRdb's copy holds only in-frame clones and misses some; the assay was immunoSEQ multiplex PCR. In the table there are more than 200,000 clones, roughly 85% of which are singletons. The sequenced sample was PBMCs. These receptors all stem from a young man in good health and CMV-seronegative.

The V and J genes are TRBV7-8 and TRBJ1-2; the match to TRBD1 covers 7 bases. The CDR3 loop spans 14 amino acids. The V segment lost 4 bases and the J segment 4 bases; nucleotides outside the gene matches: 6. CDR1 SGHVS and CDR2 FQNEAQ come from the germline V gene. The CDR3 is CASSSAGGGYGYTF. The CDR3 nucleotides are TGTGCCAGCAGCTCCGCAGGGGGAGGCTATGGCTACACCTTC. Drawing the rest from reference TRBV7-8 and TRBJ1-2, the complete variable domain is GAGVSQSPRYKVAKRGQDVALRCDPISGHVSLFWYQQALGQGPEFLTYFQNEAQLDKSGLPSDRFFAERPEGSVSTLKIQRTQQEDSAVYLCASSSAGGGYGYTFGSGTRLTVV.

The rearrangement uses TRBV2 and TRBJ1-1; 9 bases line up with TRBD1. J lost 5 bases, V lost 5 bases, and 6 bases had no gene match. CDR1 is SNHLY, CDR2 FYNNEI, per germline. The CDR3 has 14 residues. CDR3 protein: CASSLQGAGTEAFF. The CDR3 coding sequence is TGTGCCAGCAGTCTACAGGGGGCTGGAACTGAAGCTTTCTTT.

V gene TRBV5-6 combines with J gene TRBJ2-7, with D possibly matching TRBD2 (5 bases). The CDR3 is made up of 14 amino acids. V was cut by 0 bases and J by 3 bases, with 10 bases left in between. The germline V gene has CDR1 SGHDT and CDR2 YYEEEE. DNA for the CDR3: TGTGCCAGCAGCTTGGTGGGGAGTGGCTACGAGCAGTACTTC. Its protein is CASSLVGSGYEQYF.

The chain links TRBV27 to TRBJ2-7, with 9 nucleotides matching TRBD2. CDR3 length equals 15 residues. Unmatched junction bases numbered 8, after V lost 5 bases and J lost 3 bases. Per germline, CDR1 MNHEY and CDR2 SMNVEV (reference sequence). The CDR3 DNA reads TGTGCCAGCAGTCTAAATAGCGGGAGAGACTACGAGCAGTACTTC. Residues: CASSLNSGRDYEQYF.

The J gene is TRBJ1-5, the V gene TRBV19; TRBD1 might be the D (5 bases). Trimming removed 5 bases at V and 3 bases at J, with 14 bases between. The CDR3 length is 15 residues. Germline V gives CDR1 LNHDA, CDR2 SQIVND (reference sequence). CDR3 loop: CASSGFGGDNQPQHF. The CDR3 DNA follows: TGTGCCAGTAGTGGGTTTGGAGGGGACAATCAGCCCCAGCATTTT.

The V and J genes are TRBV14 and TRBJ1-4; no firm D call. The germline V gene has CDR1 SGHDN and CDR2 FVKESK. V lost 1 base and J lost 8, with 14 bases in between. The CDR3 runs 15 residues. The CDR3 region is CASSQVYRGPEKLFF. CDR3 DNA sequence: TGTGCCAGCAGCCAAGTTTACAGAGGGCCGGAAAAACTGTTTTTT.

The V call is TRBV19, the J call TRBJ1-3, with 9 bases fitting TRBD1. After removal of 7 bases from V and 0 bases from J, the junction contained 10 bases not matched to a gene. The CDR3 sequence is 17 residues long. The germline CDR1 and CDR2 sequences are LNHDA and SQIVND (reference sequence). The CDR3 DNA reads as TGTGCCAGTACCTACGGACAGGGGCGACTCTCTGGAAACACCATATATTTT. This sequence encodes CASTYGQGRLSGNTIYF.

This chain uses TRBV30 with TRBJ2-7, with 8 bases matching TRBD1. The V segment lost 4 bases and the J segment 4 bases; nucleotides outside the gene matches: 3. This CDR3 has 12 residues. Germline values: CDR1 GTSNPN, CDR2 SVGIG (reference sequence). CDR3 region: CAWNQGAYEQYF. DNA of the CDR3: TGTGCCTGGAATCAGGGGGCATACGAGCAGTACTTC.

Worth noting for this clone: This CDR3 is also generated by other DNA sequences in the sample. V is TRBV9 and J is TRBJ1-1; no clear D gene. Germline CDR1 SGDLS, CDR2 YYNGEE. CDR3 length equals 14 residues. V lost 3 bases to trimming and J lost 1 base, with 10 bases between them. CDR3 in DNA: TGTGCCAGCAGCGCCCAAACGGGGAACACTGAAGCTTTCTTT. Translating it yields CASSAQTGNTEAFF.

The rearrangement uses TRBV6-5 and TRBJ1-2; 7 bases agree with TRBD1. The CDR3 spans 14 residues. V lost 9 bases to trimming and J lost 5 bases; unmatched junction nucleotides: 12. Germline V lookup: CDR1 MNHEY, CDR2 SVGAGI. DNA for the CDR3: TGTGCCAGTCGCTTCGACAGGGACATTTATGGCTACACCTTC. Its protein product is CASRFDRDIYGYTF.

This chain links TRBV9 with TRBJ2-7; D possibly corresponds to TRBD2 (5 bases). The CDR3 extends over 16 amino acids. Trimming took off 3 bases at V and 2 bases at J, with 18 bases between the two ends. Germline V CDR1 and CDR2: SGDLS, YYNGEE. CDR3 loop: CASSDPRGTGAYEQYF. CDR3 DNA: TGTGCCAGCAGCGACCCCCGGGGAACCGGGGCCTACGAGCAGTACTTC.

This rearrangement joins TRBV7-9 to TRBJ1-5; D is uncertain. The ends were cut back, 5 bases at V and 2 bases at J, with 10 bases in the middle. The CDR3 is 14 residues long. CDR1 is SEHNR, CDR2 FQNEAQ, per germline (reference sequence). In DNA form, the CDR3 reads TGTGCCAGCAGCCCACCAGGTGGCAATCAGCCCCAGCATTTT. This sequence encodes CASSPPGGNQPQHF.

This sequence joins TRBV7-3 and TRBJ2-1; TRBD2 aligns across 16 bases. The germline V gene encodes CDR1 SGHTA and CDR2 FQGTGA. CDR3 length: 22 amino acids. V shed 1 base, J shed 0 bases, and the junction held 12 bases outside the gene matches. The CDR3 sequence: CASSLRGSQGTSGRGSYNEQFF. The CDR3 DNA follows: TGTGCCAGCAGCTTAAGGGGCAGCCAAGGGACTAGCGGGAGGGGCTCCTACAATGAGCAGTTCTTC.

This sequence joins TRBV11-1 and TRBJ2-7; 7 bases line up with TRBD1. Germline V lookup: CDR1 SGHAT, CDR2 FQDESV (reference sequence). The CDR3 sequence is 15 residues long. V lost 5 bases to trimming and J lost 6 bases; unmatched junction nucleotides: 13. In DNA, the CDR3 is TGTGCCAGCAGCAGAACCCGGGACAGCGTGGGCGAGCAGTACTTC. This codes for CASSRTRDSVGEQYF.

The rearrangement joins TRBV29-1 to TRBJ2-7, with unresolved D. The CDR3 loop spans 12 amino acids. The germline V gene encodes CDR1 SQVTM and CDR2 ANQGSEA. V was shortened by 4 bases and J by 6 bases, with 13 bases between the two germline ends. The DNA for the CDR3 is TGCAGCGTTGGGCAGGCGCCTGGCGAGCAGTACTTC. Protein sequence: CSVGQAPGEQYF.

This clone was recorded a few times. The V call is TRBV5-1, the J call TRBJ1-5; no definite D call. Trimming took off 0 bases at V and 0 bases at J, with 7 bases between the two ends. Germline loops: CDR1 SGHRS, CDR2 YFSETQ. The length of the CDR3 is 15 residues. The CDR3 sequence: CASSLDSHSNQPQHF. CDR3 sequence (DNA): TGCGCCAGCAGCTTGGACAGTCATAGCAATCAGCCCCAGCATTTT.

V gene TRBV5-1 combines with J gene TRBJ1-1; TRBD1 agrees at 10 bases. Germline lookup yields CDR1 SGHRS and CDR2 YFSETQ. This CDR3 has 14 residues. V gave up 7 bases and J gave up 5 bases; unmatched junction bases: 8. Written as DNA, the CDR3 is TGCGCCAGCCTCTTAGGACAGGGGGAAACTGAAGCTTTCTTT. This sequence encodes CASLLGQGETEAFF.

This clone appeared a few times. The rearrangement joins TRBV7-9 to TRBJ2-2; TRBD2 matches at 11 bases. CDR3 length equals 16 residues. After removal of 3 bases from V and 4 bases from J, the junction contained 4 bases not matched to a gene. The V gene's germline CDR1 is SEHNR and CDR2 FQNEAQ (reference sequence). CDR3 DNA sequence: TGTGCCAGCAGCTTTACAGGGACTAGCGGCACCGGGGAGCTGTTTTTT. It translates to CASSFTGTSGTGELFF.

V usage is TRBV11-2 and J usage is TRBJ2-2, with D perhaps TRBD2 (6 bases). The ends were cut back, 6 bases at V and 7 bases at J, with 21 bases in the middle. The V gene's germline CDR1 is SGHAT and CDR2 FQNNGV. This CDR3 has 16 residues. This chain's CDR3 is CASRTTGTSTGGELFF. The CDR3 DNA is TGTGCCAGCAGAACGACCGGGACTTCCACGGGCGGGGAGCTGTTTTTT.